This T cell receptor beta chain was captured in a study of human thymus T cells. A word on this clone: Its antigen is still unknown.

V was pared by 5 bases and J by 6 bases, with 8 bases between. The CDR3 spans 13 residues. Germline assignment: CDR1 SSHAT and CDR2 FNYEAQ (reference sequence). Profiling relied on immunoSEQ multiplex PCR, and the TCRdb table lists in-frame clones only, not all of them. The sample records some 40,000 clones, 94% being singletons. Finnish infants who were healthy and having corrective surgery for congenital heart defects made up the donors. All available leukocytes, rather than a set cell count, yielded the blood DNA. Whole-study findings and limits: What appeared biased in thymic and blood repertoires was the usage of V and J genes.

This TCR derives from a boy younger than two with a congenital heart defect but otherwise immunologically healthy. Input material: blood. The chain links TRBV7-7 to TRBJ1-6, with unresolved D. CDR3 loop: CASSPGSNSPLHF. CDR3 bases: TGTGCCAGCAGCCCCGGGAGTAATTCACCCCTCCACTTT.